Sequencing of this T cell receptor beta chain was carried out in a study of cytomegalovirus exposure and HLA in healthy donors. Study observations and caveats: Among donors in an Asian-associated ancestry cluster, a later analysis reportedly found fewer N-insertions than the roughly 730-donor mean.

The PCR had 60 Vbeta and 13 Jbeta primers. Assay used: immunoSEQ multiplex PCR; TCRdb lists only in-frame clones, some missing. The sample lists roughly 150,000 clones, roughly 73% occurring once. A note on this clone: The antigen remains undetermined.

V trimming: 10 bases; J trimming: 7 bases; junction bases outside the gene matches: 8. The CDR3 extends over 13 amino acids. Germline V CDR1 and CDR2: MDHEN, SYDVKM. This TCR derives from a man aged 18 to 35 in good health and CMV-seropositive. Sequenced: PBMCs. The rearrangement links TRBV28 to TRBJ2-2; 8 bases line up with TRBD2. DNA for the CDR3: TGTGCCATCGACGGGAGGGCCGTCGGGGAGCTGTTTTTT. Translation: CAIDGRAVGELFF.